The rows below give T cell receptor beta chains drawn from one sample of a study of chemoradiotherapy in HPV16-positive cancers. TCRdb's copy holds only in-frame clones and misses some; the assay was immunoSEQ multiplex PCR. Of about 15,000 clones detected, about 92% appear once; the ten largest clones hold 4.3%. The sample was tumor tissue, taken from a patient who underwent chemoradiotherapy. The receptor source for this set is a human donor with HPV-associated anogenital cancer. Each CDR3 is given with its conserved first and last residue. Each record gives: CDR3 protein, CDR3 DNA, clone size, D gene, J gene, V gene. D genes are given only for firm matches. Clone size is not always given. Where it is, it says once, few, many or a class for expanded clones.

CDR3 protein: CATSRAAGAGELFF; CDR3 DNA: TGTGCCACCAGCAGGGCGGCCGGGGCCGGGGAGCTGTTTTTT; clone size: .; D gene: .; J gene: TRBJ2-2; V gene: TRBV15
CDR3 protein: CASSLGRAYEQYF; CDR3 DNA: TGTGCCAGCAGCTTGGGCAGGGCCTACGAGCAGTACTTC; clone size: .; D gene: .; J gene: TRBJ2-7; V gene: TRBV7-2
CDR3 protein: CASSPGIGSGELFF; CDR3 DNA: TGTGCCAGCAGCCCCGGCATTGGGAGCGGGGAGCTGTTTTTT; clone size: .; D gene: .; J gene: TRBJ2-2; V gene: TRBV11-3
CDR3 protein: CATKHFSGANVLTF; CDR3 DNA: TGTGCCACCAAGCATTTCTCTGGGGCCAACGTCCTGACTTTC; clone size: .; D gene: .; J gene: TRBJ2-6; V gene: TRBV10-3
CDR3 protein: CASSLDFYSGNTIYF; CDR3 DNA: TGTGCCAGCTCTTTGGACTTCTACTCTGGAAACACCATATATTTT; clone size: .; D gene: .; J gene: TRBJ1-3; V gene: TRBV5-4
CDR3 protein: CASRGWSEKLFF; CDR3 DNA: TGCGCCAGCAGGGGGTGGAGCGAAAAACTGTTTTTT; clone size: once; D gene: .; J gene: TRBJ1-4; V gene: TRBV5-1
CDR3 protein: CAWRQGNYNSPLHF; CDR3 DNA: TGTGCCTGGAGGCAGGGCAATTATAATTCACCCCTCCACTTT; clone size: .; D gene: .; J gene: TRBJ1-6; V gene: TRBV30
CDR3 protein: CASSAVQGGEEKLFF; CDR3 DNA: TGTGCCAGCAGTGCCGTCCAGGGCGGTGAAGAAAAACTGTTTTTT; clone size: .; D gene: .; J gene: TRBJ1-4; V gene: TRBV6-6
CDR3 protein: CASSRNEQFF; CDR3 DNA: TGTGCCAGCAGTAGGAATGAGCAGTTCTTC; clone size: .; D gene: .; J gene: TRBJ2-1; V gene: TRBV2
CDR3 protein: CASSDPGSHEQYF; CDR3 DNA: TGCGCCAGCAGTGATCCGGGTTCTCACGAGCAGTACTTC; clone size: .; D gene: .; J gene: TRBJ2-7; V gene: TRBV10-1
CDR3 protein: CASSQQGLHTGELFF; CDR3 DNA: TGTGCCAGCAGTCAACAGGGCCTCCACACCGGGGAGCTGTTTTTT; clone size: .; D gene: .; J gene: TRBJ2-2; V gene: TRBV6-5
CDR3 protein: CASSSGDSLFNEQYF; CDR3 DNA: TGTGCCAGCAGTTCGGGGGACAGCCTTTTCAACGAGCAGTACTTC; clone size: .; D gene: .; J gene: TRBJ2-7; V gene: TRBV27
CDR3 protein: CASSVGTGPSQPQHF; CDR3 DNA: TGTGCCAGCAGCGTAGGGACAGGGCCAAGTCAGCCCCAGCATTTT; clone size: .; D gene: TRBD1; J gene: TRBJ1-5; V gene: TRBV9
CDR3 protein: CASTQGIGEKLFF; CDR3 DNA: TGCGCCAGCACCCAGGGGATCGGTGAAAAACTGTTTTTT; clone size: .; D gene: .; J gene: TRBJ1-4; V gene: TRBV4-1
CDR3 protein: CASSLVRWRQPPNEKLFF; CDR3 DNA: TGTGCCAGCAGCTTAGTAAGGTGGAGACAGCCACCTAATGAAAAACTGTTTTTT; clone size: .; D gene: .; J gene: TRBJ1-4; V gene: TRBV7-8
CDR3 protein: CASSIGTKWHF; CDR3 DNA: TGTGCCAGTAGTATTGGGACAAAGTGGCATTTT; clone size: .; D gene: .; J gene: TRBJ2-3; V gene: TRBV19
CDR3 protein: CASTQGQDQPQHF; CDR3 DNA: TGTGCCAGCACCCAGGGGCAGGATCAGCCCCAGCATTTT; clone size: .; D gene: .; J gene: TRBJ1-5; V gene: TRBV7-9
CDR3 protein: CASRGRGFSYEQYF; CDR3 DNA: TGTGCCAGCAGGGGGAGGGGCTTCTCCTACGAGCAGTACTTC; clone size: .; D gene: TRBD2; J gene: TRBJ2-7; V gene: TRBV6-1
CDR3 protein: CASSQVGLVEQFF; CDR3 DNA: TGTGCCAGCAGCCAAGTAGGACTGGTTGAGCAGTTCTTC; clone size: .; D gene: .; J gene: TRBJ2-1; V gene: TRBV4-2
CDR3 protein: CASSLPIAGDQFF; CDR3 DNA: TGTGCCAGCAGTTTACCGATAGCGGGGGATCAGTTCTTC; clone size: .; D gene: TRBD2; J gene: TRBJ2-1; V gene: TRBV6-6
CDR3 protein: CASSSGTLGVHAFF; CDR3 DNA: TGTGCCAGCAGTTCGGGGACATTGGGGGTGCACGCTTTCTTT; clone size: few; D gene: .; J gene: TRBJ1-1; V gene: TRBV6-5
CDR3 protein: CASFWGSLNTEAFF; CDR3 DNA: TGTGCCAGCTTTTGGGGTAGCCTGAACACTGAAGCTTTCTTT; clone size: .; D gene: .; J gene: TRBJ1-1; V gene: TRBV5-5
CDR3 protein: CASNRDSVYNEQFF; CDR3 DNA: TGTGCCAGCAACCGGGACAGCGTTTACAATGAGCAGTTCTTC; clone size: once; D gene: TRBD1; J gene: TRBJ2-1; V gene: TRBV6-4
CDR3 protein: CAISEVHNEQFF; CDR3 DNA: TGTGCCATCAGTGAGGTACACAATGAGCAGTTCTTC; clone size: .; D gene: .; J gene: TRBJ2-1; V gene: TRBV10-3
CDR3 protein: CASSLAQGGNTEAFF; CDR3 DNA: TGTGCCAGCAGCTTAGCGCAGGGGGGGAACACTGAAGCTTTCTTT; clone size: .; D gene: TRBD1; J gene: TRBJ1-1; V gene: TRBV7-9
CDR3 protein: CAWSTTDSVTF; CDR3 DNA: TGTGCCTGGAGTACGACAGATTCCGTCACCTTC; clone size: .; D gene: .; J gene: TRBJ1-2; V gene: TRBV30
CDR3 protein: CASSPGARDTQYF; CDR3 DNA: TGTGCCAGCAGCCCTGGAGCTAGGGATACGCAGTATTTT; clone size: once; D gene: .; J gene: TRBJ2-3; V gene: TRBV7-9
CDR3 protein: CASSFGANQPQHF; CDR3 DNA: TGTGCCAGCAGCTTCGGTGCCAATCAGCCCCAGCATTTT; clone size: .; D gene: .; J gene: TRBJ1-5; V gene: TRBV7-9
CDR3 protein: CASSRLAGVRIQYF; CDR3 DNA: TGTGCCAGCAGTAGACTAGCGGGAGTTCGCATTCAGTACTTC; clone size: once; D gene: TRBD2; J gene: TRBJ2-4; V gene: TRBV11-3
CDR3 protein: CASSLLGTGMTDTQYF; CDR3 DNA: TGTGCCAGCAGCTTACTGGGGACAGGGATGACAGATACGCAGTATTTT; clone size: .; D gene: TRBD1; J gene: TRBJ2-3; V gene: TRBV7-8
CDR3 protein: CASSFQGQSTEAFF; CDR3 DNA: TGTGCCAGCAGCTTTCAGGGGCAGAGTACTGAAGCTTTCTTT; clone size: .; D gene: .; J gene: TRBJ1-1; V gene: TRBV7-9
CDR3 protein: CASSSIEFSTDTQYF; CDR3 DNA: TGCGCCAGCAGCTCAATAGAGTTTTCCACAGATACGCAGTATTTT; clone size: .; D gene: .; J gene: TRBJ2-3; V gene: TRBV5-1
CDR3 protein: CASSQDPPTSGNTIYF; CDR3 DNA: TGCGCCAGCAGCCAAGATCCCCCGACCTCTGGAAACACCATATATTTT; clone size: .; D gene: .; J gene: TRBJ1-3; V gene: TRBV4-1
CDR3 protein: CASSLDRVGSGELFF; CDR3 DNA: TGTGCCAGCAGCCTCGACAGGGTTGGGTCCGGGGAGCTGTTTTTT; clone size: .; D gene: TRBD1; J gene: TRBJ2-2; V gene: TRBV11-2
CDR3 protein: CSVEDWEPYGYTF; CDR3 DNA: TGCAGCGTTGAAGATTGGGAACCCTATGGCTACACCTTC; clone size: .; D gene: .; J gene: TRBJ1-2; V gene: TRBV29-1
CDR3 protein: CASSRGWGETQYF; CDR3 DNA: TGTGCCAGCAGTAGGGGTTGGGGCGAGACCCAGTACTTC; clone size: .; D gene: .; J gene: TRBJ2-5; V gene: TRBV6-6
CDR3 protein: CASSWDGTEAFF; CDR3 DNA: TGTGCCAGCAGCTGGGATGGCACTGAAGCTTTCTTT; clone size: .; D gene: .; J gene: TRBJ1-1; V gene: TRBV5-4
CDR3 protein: CASSFGTVGIKYEQYF; CDR3 DNA: TGCGCCAGCAGCTTCGGGACAGTGGGTATCAAATACGAGCAGTACTTC; clone size: .; D gene: TRBD1; J gene: TRBJ2-7; V gene: TRBV5-1
CDR3 protein: CASSRLPGLAGTDEQYF; CDR3 DNA: TGTGCCAGCAGCCGACTACCGGGACTAGCGGGAACGGACGAGCAGTACTTC; clone size: once; D gene: TRBD2; J gene: TRBJ2-7; V gene: TRBV7-8
CDR3 protein: CASSITSASYEQYF; CDR3 DNA: TGTGCCAGCAGCATCACTAGCGCCTCCTACGAGCAGTACTTC; clone size: .; D gene: TRBD2; J gene: TRBJ2-7; V gene: TRBV7-2
CDR3 protein: CASQLAGDNEQYF; CDR3 DNA: TGCGCCAGCCAACTAGCGGGAGATAACGAGCAGTACTTC; clone size: .; D gene: TRBD2; J gene: TRBJ2-7; V gene: TRBV5-1
CDR3 protein: CASSLWGVSYEQYF; CDR3 DNA: TGTGCCAGCAGTTTATGGGGGGTCTCCTACGAGCAGTACTTC; clone size: .; D gene: .; J gene: TRBJ2-7; V gene: TRBV28
CDR3 protein: CASSLIQYEQYF; CDR3 DNA: TGTGCCAGCAGCCTTATCCAGTACGAGCAGTACTTC; clone size: .; D gene: .; J gene: TRBJ2-7; V gene: TRBV11-3
CDR3 protein: CASGTGDERGYTF; CDR3 DNA: TGTGCCAGCGGTACAGGGGATGAGCGTGGCTACACCTTC; clone size: .; D gene: TRBD1; J gene: TRBJ1-2; V gene: TRBV6-1
CDR3 protein: CASSVGQTTDTQYF; CDR3 DNA: TGTGCCAGCAGCGTGGGACAGACCACAGATACGCAGTATTTT; clone size: .; D gene: TRBD1; J gene: TRBJ2-3; V gene: TRBV9
CDR3 protein: CASSLGLGSGELFF; CDR3 DNA: TGTGCCAGCAGCTTAGGTTTGGGGTCCGGGGAGCTGTTTTTT; clone size: .; D gene: .; J gene: TRBJ2-2; V gene: TRBV7-2
CDR3 protein: CAISATDTQYF; CDR3 DNA: TGTGCCATCAGTGCCACAGATACGCAGTATTTT; clone size: .; D gene: .; J gene: TRBJ2-3; V gene: TRBV10-3
CDR3 protein: CASSEGILLGSRETQYF; CDR3 DNA: TGTGCCAGCAGTGAAGGCATCCTCCTGGGTAGTAGGGAGACCCAGTACTTC; clone size: .; D gene: .; J gene: TRBJ2-5; V gene: TRBV6-1